The clone carrying this TCR beta chain was detected many times. The record originates from a study of neurological immune-mediated disorders. MiXCR, applied by TCRdb to the 5' RACE reads, yields one record per CDR3 protein. The sample holds 45,000 to 60,000 distinct CDR3 sequences, roughly 2.5% seen once. The receptor comes from a man between 45 and 60 years old with multiple sclerosis. The sequenced sample consisted of PBMCs.

CDR3 amino acids: CASSLVQGETQYF. Written as DNA, the CDR3 is TGTGCCAGCAGTTTGGTCCAGGGCGAGACCCAGTACTTC. This chain uses TRBV27 with TRBJ2-5, with D perhaps TRBD1 (5 bases). V lost 3 bases and J 5 bases, leaving 10 bases between the germline ends. Germline lookup yields CDR1 MNHEY and CDR2 SMNVEV (reference sequence). The CDR3 totals 13 residues.